These 8 T cell receptor beta chains were sequenced from one sample in a study of T-cell memory formation after mild COVID-19. From the 5' RACE reads, TCRdb called clonotypes with MiXCR, one entry per CDR3 protein. Of almost 550,000 distinct CDR3 sequences in the sample, just over 20% were seen once. The sample consisted of PBMCs or a T cell subset sorted from them (not recorded which). Receptor source: an adult woman who had mild COVID-19 (a few samples of this study predate the infection). Cell type and time point are not known.

This chain uses TRBV3-1 with TRBJ2-3; TRBD2 aligns across 11 bases. Germline assignment: CDR1 LGHDT and CDR2 YNNKEL (reference sequence). The CDR3 length is 20 residues. After removal of 4 bases from V and 0 bases from J, the junction contained 15 bases not matched to a gene. This CDR3 is CASSPGRTSGRLSSTDTQYF. DNA of the CDR3: TGTGCCAGCAGCCCCGGACGGACTAGCGGGCGTTTATCAAGCACAGATACGCAGTATTTT.

This clonotype was counted a few times. V usage is TRBV6-5 and J usage is TRBJ2-1; TRBD2 matches 8 bases. V was pared by 6 bases and J by 6 bases, with 7 bases of the junction left unmatched. This CDR3 contains 14 residues. Germline assignment: CDR1 MNHEY and CDR2 SVGAGI. The CDR3 DNA sequence: TGTGCCAGCAGGGCAGCGGGAGCTCCCAATGAGCAGTTCTTC. Its protein is CASRAAGAPNEQFF.

The CDR3 nucleotides read TGTGCCAGCAGCGCATTCAGATCGGGGGACGAGCAGTACTTC. As protein: CASSAFRSGDEQYF. The rearrangement joins TRBV7-9 to TRBJ2-7, with D possibly matching TRBD2 (6 bases). Trimming took off 5 bases at V and 5 bases at J, with 16 bases between the two ends. The germline gives CDR1 SEHNR, CDR2 FQNEAQ (reference sequence). CDR3 length equals 14 residues.

This clonotype was observed a handful of times. This rearrangement joins TRBV27 to TRBJ1-1, with D possibly being TRBD1 (5 bases). Germline loops: CDR1 MNHEY, CDR2 SMNVEV (reference sequence). CDR3 length: 13 amino acids. The ends were cut back, 6 bases at V and 6 bases at J, with 14 bases in the middle. CDR3 nucleotide sequence: TGTGCCAGCAGATCAGGGAACAGCGCTGAAGCTTTCTTT. It is translated as CASRSGNSAEAFF.

The genes are TRBV2 and TRBJ2-4, with a tentative D call TRBD2 (7 bases). The CDR3 has 17 residues. Trimming took 4 bases from V and 0 from J, leaving 16 bases between them. CDR1 is SNHLY, CDR2 FYNNEI, per germline. DNA of the CDR3: TGTGCCAGCAGTGGCCTAGGGGGGAGGGTAGCCAAAAACATTCAGTACTTC. Amino acids: CASSGLGGRVAKNIQYF.

In its sample, this clonotype was seen a few times. This chain joins TRBV4-2 and TRBJ2-2, with D tentatively TRBD2 (6 bases). This CDR3 comprises 16 residues. Per germline, CDR1 LGHNA and CDR2 YNFKEQ. V lost 1 base to trimming and J lost 6 bases, with 15 bases between them. CDR3 DNA sequence: TGTGCCAGCAGCCAAGTGCTAGCGATTTCCCCCGGGGAGCTGTTTTTT. It yields the protein CASSQVLAISPGELFF.

The CDR3 nucleotides read TGTGCCAGCAGTTACGGACGGCGGTCACCCCTCCACTTT. Amino acids: CASSYGRRSPLHF. The chain employs TRBV6-2 or TRBV6-3 and TRBJ1-6; unclear D gene. This CDR3 spans 13 amino acids. V was clipped by 2 bases and J by 10 bases, with 9 bases between them. Per the germline V gene, CDR1 is MNHEY and CDR2 is SVGEGT.

V and J are TRBV18 and TRBJ2-2; possible D gene TRBD2, 6 bases. Looked up from germline, CDR1 is KGHSH and CDR2 is LQKENI. There are 15 residues in the CDR3. Trimming removed 1 base at V and 3 bases at J, with 9 bases between. CDR3 DNA: TGTGCCAGCTCACCACAGAGGGAGGACACCGGGGAGCTGTTTTTT. This encodes CASSPQREDTGELFF.